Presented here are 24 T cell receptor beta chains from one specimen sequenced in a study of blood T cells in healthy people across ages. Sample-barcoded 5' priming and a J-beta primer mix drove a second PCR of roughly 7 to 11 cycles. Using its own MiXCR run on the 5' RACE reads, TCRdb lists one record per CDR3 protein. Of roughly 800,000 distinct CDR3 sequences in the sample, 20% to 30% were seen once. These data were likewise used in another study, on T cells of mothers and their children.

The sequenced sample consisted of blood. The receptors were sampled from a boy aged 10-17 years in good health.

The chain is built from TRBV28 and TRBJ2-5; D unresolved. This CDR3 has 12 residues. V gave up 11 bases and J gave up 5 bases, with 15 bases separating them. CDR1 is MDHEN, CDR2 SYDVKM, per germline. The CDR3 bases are TGTGCCGTCCAAGGGCGACACGAGACCCAGTACTTC. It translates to CAVQGRHETQYF.

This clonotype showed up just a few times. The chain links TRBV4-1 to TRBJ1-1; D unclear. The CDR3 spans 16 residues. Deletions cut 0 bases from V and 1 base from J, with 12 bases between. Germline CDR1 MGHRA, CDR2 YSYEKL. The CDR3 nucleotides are TGCGCCAGCAGCCAAGAAGATCGGGCAGAGAACACTGAAGCTTTCTTT. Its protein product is CASSQEDRAENTEAFF.

The CDR3 here is CASSFISRAEAGANVLTF. DNA for the CDR3: TGTGCCAGCAGCTTTATTTCAAGGGCCGAGGCTGGGGCCAACGTCCTGACTTTC. The gene calls are TRBV27 and TRBJ2-6; D remains ambiguous. The CDR3 sequence is 18 residues long. The germline V gene encodes CDR1 MNHEY and CDR2 SMNVEV (reference sequence). V was cut by 6 bases and J by 2 bases, with 20 bases left in between.

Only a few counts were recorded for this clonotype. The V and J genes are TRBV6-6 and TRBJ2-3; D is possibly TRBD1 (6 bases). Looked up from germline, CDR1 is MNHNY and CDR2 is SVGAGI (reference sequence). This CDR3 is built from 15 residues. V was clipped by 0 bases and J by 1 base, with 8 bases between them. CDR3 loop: CASSYSDSRTDTQYF. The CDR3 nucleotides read TGTGCCAGCAGTTACTCGGACAGTCGCACAGATACGCAGTATTTT.

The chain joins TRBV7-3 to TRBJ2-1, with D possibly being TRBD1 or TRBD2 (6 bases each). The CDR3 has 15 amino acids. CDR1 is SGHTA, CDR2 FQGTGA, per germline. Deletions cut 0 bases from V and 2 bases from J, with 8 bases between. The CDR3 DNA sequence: TGTGCCAGCAGCTTAACGGGGGGCACCTACAATGAGCAGTTCTTC. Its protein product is CASSLTGGTYNEQFF. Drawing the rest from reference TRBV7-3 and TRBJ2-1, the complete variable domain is GAGVSQTPSNKVTEKGKYVELRCDPISGHTALYWYRQSLGQGPEFLIYFQGTGAADDSGLPNDRFFAVRPEGSVSTLKIQRTERGDSAVYLCASSLTGGTYNEQFFGPGTRLTVL.

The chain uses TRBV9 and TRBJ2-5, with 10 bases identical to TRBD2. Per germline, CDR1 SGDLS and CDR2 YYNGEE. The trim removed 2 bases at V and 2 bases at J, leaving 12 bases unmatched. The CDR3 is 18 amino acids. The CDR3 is CASSVGGAGGPGQETQYF. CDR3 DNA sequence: TGTGCCAGCAGCGTCGGCGGAGCGGGAGGGCCGGGGCAAGAGACCCAGTACTTC.

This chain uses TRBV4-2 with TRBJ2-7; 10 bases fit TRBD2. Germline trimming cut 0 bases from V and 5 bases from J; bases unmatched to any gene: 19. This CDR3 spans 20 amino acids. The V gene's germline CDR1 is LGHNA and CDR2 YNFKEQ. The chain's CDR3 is CASSQDVSLAGVSGRDEQYF. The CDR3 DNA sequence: TGTGCCAGCAGCCAAGATGTAAGTCTAGCGGGAGTATCAGGTCGGGACGAGCAGTACTTC.

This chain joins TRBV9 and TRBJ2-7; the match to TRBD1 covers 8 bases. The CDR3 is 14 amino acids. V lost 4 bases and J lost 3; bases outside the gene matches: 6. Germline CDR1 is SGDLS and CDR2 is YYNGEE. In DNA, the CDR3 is TGTGCCAGCAGCCCGGGACAGGAGTACTACGAGCAGTACTTC. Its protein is CASSPGQEYYEQYF.

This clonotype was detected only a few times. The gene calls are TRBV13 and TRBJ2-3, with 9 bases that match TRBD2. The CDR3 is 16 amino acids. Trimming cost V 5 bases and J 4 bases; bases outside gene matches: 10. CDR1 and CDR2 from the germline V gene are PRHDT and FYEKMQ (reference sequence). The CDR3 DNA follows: TGTGCCAGCAGCACCTCAGCGGGGGGAGGCGCAGATACGCAGTATTTT. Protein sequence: CASSTSAGGGADTQYF.

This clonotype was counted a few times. The DNA for the CDR3 is TGTGCCACCAGCGAGACTAGCGGGAGAGTGACCCAGTACTTC. Translated, it gives CATSETSGRVTQYF. The J gene is TRBJ2-5, the V gene TRBV15, with TRBD2 matching 12 bases. V shed 5 bases, J shed 7 bases, and the junction held 5 bases outside the gene matches. Per the germline V gene, CDR1 is LNHNV and CDR2 is YYDKDF (reference sequence). The CDR3 has 14 amino acids. Using reference TRBV15 and TRBJ2-5 for the parts outside the CDR3, the full variable domain is DAMVIQNPRYQVTQFGKPVTLSCSQTLNHNVMYWYQQKSSQAPKLLFHYYDKDFNNEADTPDNFQSRRPNTSFCFLDIRSPGLGDTAMYLCATSETSGRVTQYFGPGTRLLVL.

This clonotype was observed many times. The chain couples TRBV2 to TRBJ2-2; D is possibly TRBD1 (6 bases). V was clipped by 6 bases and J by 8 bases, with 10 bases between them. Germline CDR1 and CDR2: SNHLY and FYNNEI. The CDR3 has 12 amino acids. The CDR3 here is CASRTGTGELFF. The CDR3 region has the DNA TGTGCCAGCAGGACCGGGACAGGGGAGCTGTTTTTT.

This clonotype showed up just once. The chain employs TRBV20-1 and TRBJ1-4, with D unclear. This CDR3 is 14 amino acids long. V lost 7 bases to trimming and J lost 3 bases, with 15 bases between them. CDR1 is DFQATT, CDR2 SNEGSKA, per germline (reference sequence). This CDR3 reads CSVSSNKPNEKLFF. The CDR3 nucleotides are TGCAGTGTCTCCTCGAATAAGCCTAATGAAAAACTGTTTTTT.

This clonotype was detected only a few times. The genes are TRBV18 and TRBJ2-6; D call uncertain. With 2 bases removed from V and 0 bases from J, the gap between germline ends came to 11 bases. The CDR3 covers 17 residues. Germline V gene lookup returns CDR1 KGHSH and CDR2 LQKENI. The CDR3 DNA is TGTGCCAGCTCACCATTGGGCAGTAGCTCTGGGGCCAACGTCCTGACTTTC. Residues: CASSPLGSSSGANVLTF.

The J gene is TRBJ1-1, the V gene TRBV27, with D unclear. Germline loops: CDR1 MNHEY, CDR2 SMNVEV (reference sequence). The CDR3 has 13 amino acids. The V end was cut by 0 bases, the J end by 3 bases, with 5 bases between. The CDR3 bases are TGTGCCAGCAGTTTATCGGAGTACACTGAAGCTTTCTTT. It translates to CASSLSEYTEAFF.

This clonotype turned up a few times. This CDR3 reads CASSNPGTAMNTEAFF. In DNA form, the CDR3 reads TGTGCCAGCAGTAACCCGGGGACAGCCATGAACACTGAAGCTTTCTTT. The rearrangement uses TRBV6-5 and TRBJ1-1; TRBD1 agrees at 7 bases. Germline CDR1 and CDR2: MNHEY and SVGAGI. The junction had 9 bases not matched to a gene; V was cut back by 5 bases and J by 0 bases. CDR3 size: 16 residues.

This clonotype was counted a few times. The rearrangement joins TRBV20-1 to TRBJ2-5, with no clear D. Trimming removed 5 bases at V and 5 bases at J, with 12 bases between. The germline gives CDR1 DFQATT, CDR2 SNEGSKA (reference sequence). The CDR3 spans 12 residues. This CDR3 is CSAPTRLETQYF. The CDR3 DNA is TGCAGTGCTCCGACCCGTCTGGAGACCCAGTACTTC.

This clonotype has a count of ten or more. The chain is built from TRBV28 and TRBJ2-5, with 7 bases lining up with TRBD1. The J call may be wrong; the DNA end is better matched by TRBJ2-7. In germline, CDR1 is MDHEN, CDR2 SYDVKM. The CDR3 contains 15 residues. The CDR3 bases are TGTGCCAGCAGTTTATATCAGACAGGGTCAGACGAGCAGTACTTC. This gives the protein CASSLYQTGSDEQYF.

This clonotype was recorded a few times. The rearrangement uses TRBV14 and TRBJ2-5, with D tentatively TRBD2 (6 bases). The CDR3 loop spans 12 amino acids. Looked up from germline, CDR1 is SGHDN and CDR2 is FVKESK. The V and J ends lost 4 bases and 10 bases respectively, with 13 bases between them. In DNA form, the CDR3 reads TGTGCCAGCAGCCGCCGGGCGGGGATCCAGTACTTC. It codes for CASSRRAGIQYF.

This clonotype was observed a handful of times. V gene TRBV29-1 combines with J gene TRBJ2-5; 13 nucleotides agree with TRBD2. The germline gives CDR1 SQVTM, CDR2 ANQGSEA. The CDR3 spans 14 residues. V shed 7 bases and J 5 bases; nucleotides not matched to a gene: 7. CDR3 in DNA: TGCAGCGACCGGACTAGCGGGAGTAGGGAGACCCAGTACTTC. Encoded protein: CSDRTSGSRETQYF.

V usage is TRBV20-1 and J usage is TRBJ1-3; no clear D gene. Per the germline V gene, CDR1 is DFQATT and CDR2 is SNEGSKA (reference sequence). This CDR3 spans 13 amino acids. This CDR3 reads CSARRDSGNTIYF. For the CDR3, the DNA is TGCAGCGCCCGCCGGGACTCTGGAAACACCATATATTTT.

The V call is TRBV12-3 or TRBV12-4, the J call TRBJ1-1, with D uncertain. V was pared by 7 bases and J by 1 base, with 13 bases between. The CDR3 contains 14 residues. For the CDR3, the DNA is TGTGCCAGCAAACCTATGCGACAGAACACTGAAGCTTTCTTT. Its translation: CASKPMRQNTEAFF.

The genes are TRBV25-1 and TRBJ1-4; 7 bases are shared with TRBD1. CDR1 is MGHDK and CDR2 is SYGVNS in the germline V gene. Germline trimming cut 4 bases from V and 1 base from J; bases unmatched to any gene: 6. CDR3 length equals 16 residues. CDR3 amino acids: CASSVGTALTNEKLFF. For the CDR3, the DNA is TGTGCCAGCAGTGTGGGGACAGCCCTAACTAATGAAAAACTGTTTTTT.

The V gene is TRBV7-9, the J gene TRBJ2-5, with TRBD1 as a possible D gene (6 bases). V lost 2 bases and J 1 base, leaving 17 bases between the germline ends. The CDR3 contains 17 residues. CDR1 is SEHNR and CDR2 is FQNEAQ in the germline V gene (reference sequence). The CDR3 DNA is TGTGCCAGCAGCTTAACAACCGGAACAGGGATCCAAGAGACCCAGTACTTC. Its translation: CASSLTTGTGIQETQYF. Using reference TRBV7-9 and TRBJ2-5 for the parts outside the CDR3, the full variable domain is DTGVSQNPRHKITKRGQNVTFRCDPISEHNRLYWYRQTLGQGPEFLTYFQNEAQLEKSRLLSDRFSAERPKGSFSTLEIQRTEQGDSAMYLCASSLTTGTGIQETQYFGPGTRLLVL.

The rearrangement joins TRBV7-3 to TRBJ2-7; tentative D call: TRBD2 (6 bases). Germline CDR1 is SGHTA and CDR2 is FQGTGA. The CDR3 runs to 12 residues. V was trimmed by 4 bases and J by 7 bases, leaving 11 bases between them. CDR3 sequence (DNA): TGTGCCAGCAGCTCCGCCGGGGGAGAGCAGTACTTC. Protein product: CASSSAGGEQYF. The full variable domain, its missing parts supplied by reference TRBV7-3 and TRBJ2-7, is GAGVSQTPSNKVTEKGKYVELRCDPISGHTALYWYRQSLGQGPEFLIYFQGTGAADDSGLPNDRFFAVRPEGSVSTLKIQRTERGDSAVYLCASSSAGGEQYFGPGTRLTVT.